This TCR beta chain was obtained from a study of blood T cell repertoires in COVID-19 (dated by TCRdb to about 2020). About the investigation overall: Collaborator samples came from the United States, Italy and Spain and covered acute and convalescent phases of COVID-19. Where HLA class I and class II types were available, the types were taken from metadata supplied by the sample provider, not from assay-based typing. Samples came from the ongoing ImmuneRACE study (first 160 participants) plus 1,254 subjects from 6 global collaborators. The sample metadata nearly always contained a de-identified subject ID, COVID-19 status, age in years and sex. Subjects who had been exposed to COVID-19, were actively infected with it, or had recovered from it provided the deeply sampled blood TCRbeta repertoires that made up the dataset. The prospective study material was composed of cDNA or gDNA derived from T cells, B-cell-depleted T cells, or PBMCs. The repertoires were released in a freely available public database meant as a resource for research on the immune response to SARS-CoV-2. What the work shows at the level of the full study, not this receptor alone: The amount of clinical and demographic metadata varied by source and participant and was provided uncurated.

TCRbeta CDR3 regions were amplified from genomic DNA using the immunoSEQ Assay, a bias-controlled multiplex PCR. In the authors' own workflow: Nucleated cell counts per sample were estimated from amplification of reference gene primers within the assay. Sequence reads were collapsed and filtered to measure the absolute abundance of every unique TCRbeta CDR3 rearrangement. For each sample, productive Simpson clonality was calculated as the square root of Simpson's diversity index over productive rearrangements. This is the immuneACCESS table as TCRdb keeps it, with only in-frame sequences that have V and J called. A part of the clones is gone; compared with another copy, unresolved V genes explain less than half, and the rest is unexplained. V and J calls and clone size come straight from that table; D and trimming were deduced from the DNA. The sample profile shows about 320,000 clones; roughly 90% of them were found once. Less than 4% of the sample belongs to the ten largest clones.

About this clone itself: Its antigen remains undetermined. Per-nucleotide qualities are absent, and no much larger clonotype sits a single base away.

Cut back by 8 bases and 7 bases, the V and J ends lie 9 bases apart. The cysteine opens and the phenylalanine closes a CDR3 of 10 amino acids. The sequence is cut down to CDR3 DNA, 30 bases in frame from base 1. According to the germline V gene (reference sequence), CDR1 reads SSHAT and CDR2 reads FNYEAQ. Participants in the prospective study were enrolled through a virtual design, were aged roughly 18 to 100 years, and lived in 24 United States geographic areas. In the prospective study, cohorts were assigned on the basis of participant-reported clinical history obtained from a screening survey and a study questionnaire. Exposed participants had been in contact with someone with a PCR-confirmed or clinician-diagnosed COVID-19 case within 2 weeks of study entry. In the prospective study, mobile phlebotomists collected whole blood, serum and a nasopharyngeal or oropharyngeal swab from each participant. Prospective study participants could optionally give additional blood draws and questionnaires over an approximately 2-month period. Prospective study blood samples were shipped either frozen or at room temperature before DNA extraction.

The TCR comes from a young woman who had been exposed to COVID-19. The chain was built from TRBV7-7 and TRBJ2-7; TRBD1 is possibly the D segment (6 matching bases). The sample taken for sequencing was PBMCs or T cells enriched from blood (not recorded which). The nucleotide sequence reads as follows: TGTGCCAGCCCGAGGGGGGAGCAGTACTTC. Translated, this gives CASPRGEQYF.